The 22 T cell receptor beta chains presented below share a single source sample, sequenced in a study of CD8 T cells in Susac syndrome. RNA in amounts of roughly 0.5 to 1 ug was reverse transcribed with random hexamers. TCRdb used MiXCR to reprocess the immunoSEQ multiplex PCR reads, holding one entry per CDR3 protein. The sample consists of just over 150,000 distinct CDR3 sequences, around 96% of them appearing once. Sequenced sample: CD4+ T cells from PBMCs. Source of these receptors: a human donor with Susac syndrome.

This chain uses TRBV2 with TRBJ2-2; maybe TRBD1 (6 bases). Germline V CDR1 and CDR2: SNHLY, FYNNEI. The CDR3 is made up of 15 amino acids. Between the trimmed V and J ends, which lost 3 bases and 2 bases, there was a span of 10 bases. The CDR3: CASSETRGNTGELFF. The CDR3 DNA reads as TGTGCCAGCAGTGAGACCAGGGGAAACACCGGGGAGCTGTTTTTT.

V and J are TRBV12-3 or TRBV12-4 and TRBJ2-1; D call uncertain. The CDR3 totals 13 residues. Trimming took off 6 bases at V and 5 bases at J, with 11 bases between the two ends. The DNA of the CDR3 is TGTGCCAGCAGACTTACAGCGAACAATGAGCAGTTCTTC. Protein sequence: CASRLTANNEQFF.

The chain is built from TRBV24-1 and TRBJ1-1; the D is unclear. V lost 5 bases, J lost 0 bases, and 18 bases lay in between. CDR1 and CDR2 from the germline V gene are KGHDR and SFDVKD. The CDR3 has 17 residues. CDR3 sequence: CATSVRMRTGLNTEAFF. The CDR3 region has the DNA TGTGCCACCAGTGTTCGGATGCGAACGGGGTTGAACACTGAAGCTTTCTTT.

The J gene is TRBJ2-7, the V gene TRBV20-1; no reliable D call. V lost 1 base, J lost 7 bases, and 17 bases lay in between. There are 14 residues in the CDR3. From germline, CDR1 is DFQATT and CDR2 SNEGSKA (reference sequence). The CDR3 sequence: CSARVAAQYSEQYF. In nucleotides, the CDR3 is TGCAGTGCTAGAGTGGCAGCCCAATACTCGGAGCAGTACTTC.

This chain connects TRBV25-1 to TRBJ2-5; weak D call: TRBD1 (5 bases). Germline CDR1 reads MGHDK; CDR2 reads SYGVNS. The germline V and J ends were trimmed by 4 bases and 5 bases, with 11 bases remaining between them. The CDR3 is 13 amino acids. As DNA, the CDR3 is TGTGCCAGCAGTGGGGCCAAGGGGGAGACCCAGTACTTC. Protein product: CASSGAKGETQYF. The complete variable domain, with remaining parts taken from reference TRBV25-1 and TRBJ2-5, reads EADIYQTPRYLVIGTGKKITLECSQTMGHDKMYWYQQDPGMELHLIHYSYGVNSTEKGDLSSESTVSRIRTEHFPLTLESARPSHTSQYLCASSGAKGETQYFGPGTRLLVL.

The chain joins TRBV5-4 to TRBJ2-4, with 8 bases identical to TRBD2. This CDR3 has 16 amino acids. Germline V CDR1 and CDR2: SGHNT, YYREEE (reference sequence). V dropped 3 bases and J dropped 8; count of bases not matched to a gene: 13. The CDR3 region is CASSSIRGGRWDIQYF. CDR3 nucleotide sequence: TGTGCCAGCAGCTCAATCCGGGGGGGCCGATGGGACATTCAGTACTTC.

The chain carries TRBV29-1 and TRBJ1-2; no definite D call. Germline CDR1 is SQVTM and CDR2 is ANQGSEA. The CDR3 has 9 amino acids. Trimming took off 5 bases at V and 6 bases at J, with 4 bases between the two ends. CDR3: CSVLDGYTF. In DNA form, the CDR3 reads TGCAGCGTTCTAGATGGCTACACCTTC.

This chain joins TRBV29-1 and TRBJ2-1; no firm D call. The CDR3 is 14 residues long. V was trimmed by 2 bases and J by 6 bases, leaving 14 bases between them. CDR1 is SQVTM and CDR2 is ANQGSEA in the germline V gene. The CDR3 DNA reads TGCAGCGTTGAACCTGCGGATCGTGTCAATGAGCAGTTCTTC. Translated: CSVEPADRVNEQFF.

This rearrangement joins TRBV7-9 to TRBJ1-4; the match to TRBD1 covers 11 bases. This CDR3 is built from 16 residues. Germline lookup yields CDR1 SEHNR and CDR2 FQNEAQ (reference sequence). Trimming at V came to 4 bases and at J to 7 bases, leaving 8 bases not matched to a gene. CDR3 sequence (DNA): TGTGCCAGCAGCTCGTCGGACAGGGGGCGTGTTGAAAAACTGTTTTTT. This codes for CASSSSDRGRVEKLFF.

This clonotype was found once. The gene calls are TRBV5-1 and TRBJ2-1; D perhaps matches TRBD2 (6 bases). V was pared by 2 bases and J by 9 bases, with 12 bases between. Germline V gene lookup returns CDR1 SGHRS and CDR2 YFSETQ. The length of the CDR3 is 13 residues. The CDR3 loop is CASSFGGVVEQFF. The CDR3 nucleotides are TGCGCCAGCAGCTTTGGAGGGGTGGTTGAGCAGTTCTTC.

This rearrangement joins TRBV20-1 to TRBJ2-7, with D maybe TRBD2 (6 bases). Germline CDR1 and CDR2: DFQATT and SNEGSKA (reference sequence). Trimming removed 3 bases at V and 6 bases at J, with 12 bases between. This CDR3 is built from 12 residues. CDR3 sequence reads: CSASQEGREQYF. The CDR3 nucleotides are TGCAGTGCTAGCCAGGAGGGGCGCGAGCAGTACTTC.

The chain joins TRBV29-1 to TRBJ2-7; D gene unclear. Trimming removed 2 bases from V and 3 bases from J, with 11 bases in between. CDR1 SQVTM and CDR2 ANQGSEA come from the germline V gene. The CDR3 covers 13 residues. The CDR3 coding sequence is TGCAGCGTTGAAAACGAGCCCGGCTACGAGCAGTACTTC. It yields the protein CSVENEPGYEQYF.

The chain carries TRBV5-1 and TRBJ2-7, with TRBD2 as a possible D gene (5 bases). The CDR3 length is 14 residues. Trimming shortened V by 4 bases and J by 1 base, and 12 bases separated the two germline ends. Germline V gene data show CDR1 as SGHRS and CDR2 as YFSETQ. The CDR3 loop reads CASSPGERSYEQYF. In DNA form, the CDR3 reads TGCGCCAGCAGCCCCGGGGAGAGGTCCTACGAGCAGTACTTC.

The rearrangement joins TRBV12-3 or TRBV12-4 to TRBJ1-1, with 9 bases fitting TRBD1. The length of the CDR3 is 14 residues. V shed 4 bases and J 5 bases; nucleotides not matched to a gene: 5. The CDR3 nucleotides read TGTGCCAGCAGTTCCGGGACAGGGAGTACTGAAGCTTTCTTT. Amino acid sequence: CASSSGTGSTEAFF.

V usage is TRBV2 and J usage is TRBJ2-7, with unresolved D. CDR3 length: 14 residues. Germline values: CDR1 SNHLY, CDR2 FYNNEI. V was pared by 6 bases and J by 3 bases, with 15 bases between. CDR3 bases: TGTGCCAGCAGCCGCAGCCTCTGGGACTACGAGCAGTACTTC. Its translation is CASSRSLWDYEQYF.

The chain has TRBV9 and TRBJ1-2; 8 bases are shared with TRBD1. This CDR3 contains 15 residues. Germline V gene data show CDR1 as SGDLS and CDR2 as YYNGEE. With 4 bases clipped from V and 2 bases from J, the junction kept 7 bases outside the gene matches. The CDR3 loop is CASSPQGASNYGYTF. CDR3 coding DNA: TGTGCCAGCAGCCCGCAGGGGGCGTCGAACTATGGCTACACCTTC.

This clonotype was observed once. The rearrangement links TRBV29-1 to TRBJ2-5; D remains unclear. The CDR3 is made up of 12 amino acids. Germline lookup yields CDR1 SQVTM and CDR2 ANQGSEA. V was shortened by 7 bases and J by 0 bases, with 9 bases between the two germline ends. Here the CDR3 DNA reads TGCAGCGCCCCGACAAACCAAGAGACCCAGTACTTC. As protein: CSAPTNQETQYF.

The chain combines TRBV20-1 with TRBJ2-3, with D perhaps TRBD2 (5 bases). CDR3 size: 13 residues. Germline V CDR1 and CDR2: DFQATT, SNEGSKA (reference sequence). V was trimmed by 6 bases and J by 3 bases, leaving 13 bases between them. The DNA of the CDR3 is TGCAGTGCGCGCCCGGGATCGACAGATACGCAGTATTTT. This encodes CSARPGSTDTQYF.

The chain joins TRBV27 to TRBJ1-6, with D unclear. The CDR3 sequence is 15 residues long. V shed 6 bases and J shed 7 bases, with 16 bases lying between them. The germline CDR1 and CDR2 sequences are MNHEY and SMNVEV (reference sequence). In DNA, the CDR3 is TGTGCCAGCAGCCCGCCTCGGGGAAGGAATTCACCCCTCCACTTT. It specifies CASSPPRGRNSPLHF.

The chain is built from TRBV6-1 and TRBJ2-7, with TRBD2 matching 13 bases. In germline, CDR1 is MNHNS, CDR2 SASEGT. CDR3 length equals 16 residues. V lost 7 bases to trimming and J lost 7 bases; unmatched junction nucleotides: 13. This CDR3 is CASNRLAGGPTGEQYF. The CDR3, as DNA: TGTGCCAGCAACCGACTAGCGGGGGGACCTACTGGGGAGCAGTACTTC.

The rearrangement uses TRBV15 and TRBJ2-1, with TRBD2 matching over 10 bases. Losses at the gene ends were 5 bases for V and 6 bases for J; bases not matched to a gene: 7. CDR1 and CDR2 from the germline V gene are LNHNV and YYDKDF (reference sequence). The CDR3 is 15 amino acids. The CDR3 loop reads CATSVKRGGLNEQFF. The DNA for the CDR3 is TGTGCCACCAGCGTTAAGCGGGGGGGCCTCAATGAGCAGTTCTTC.

The rearrangement uses TRBV27 and TRBJ2-2, with a weak D call TRBD1 (6 bases). The V gene's germline CDR1 is MNHEY and CDR2 SMNVEV (reference sequence). This CDR3 has 16 amino acids. The V end was cut by 6 bases, the J end by 2 bases, with 16 bases between. The CDR3 DNA reads TGTGCCAGCAGAGAGCGGACAGCTATTAACACCGGGGAGCTGTTTTTT. Translated: CASRERTAINTGELFF.